These T cell receptor beta chains were read from a single sample in a study of response to subunit inactivated influenza vaccine. TCRdb fed the RT-PCR reads into MiXCR, producing one record per CDR3 protein. This sample has over 650,000 distinct CDR3 sequences; roughly 18% occur once, and the top ten carry roughly 10%. The material sequenced was PBMCs from blood, taken about 5 days after vaccination. These receptors were obtained from a man aged 50-59 years who received an inactivated influenza vaccine. Each CDR3 is given with its conserved first and last residue. Fields, in order: D gene, clone size, J gene, V gene, CDR3 protein, CDR3 DNA. A D gene is named only where the DNA matches it firmly. Clone size is shown for a subset of rows, as once, few, many or a class of expanded clone.

NA few TRBJ1-2 TRBV4-3 CASSQGGANYGYTF TGCGCCAGCAGCCAAGGGGGAGCTAACTATGGCTACACCTTC
NA NA TRBJ2-2 TRBV5-6 CASRLGLRTGELFF TGTGCCAGCAGACTGGGACTTCGCACCGGGGAGCTGTTTTTT
NA few TRBJ2-5 TRBV20-1 CSANSYQGQPPQETQYF TGCAGTGCCAACTCATACCAGGGGCAACCTCCTCAAGAGACCCAGTACTTC
NA NA TRBJ1-1 TRBV29-1 CSVGGATSNTEAFF TGCAGCGTTGGGGGGGCGACATCGAACACTGAAGCTTTCTTT
TRBD1 few TRBJ2-7 TRBV20-1 CSARDASGQSLSYEQYF TGCAGTGCTAGAGATGCGTCGGGACAGAGCCTCTCCTACGAGCAGTACTTC
NA many TRBJ1-2 TRBV6-1 CASRRAVDGYTF TGTGCCAGCAGGAGGGCAGTAGATGGCTACACCTTC
TRBD2 NA TRBJ2-3 TRBV20-1 CSARPGREVDTQYF TGCAGTGCCCGACCCGGGCGGGAGGTAGATACGCAGTATTTT
TRBD2 few TRBJ2-5 TRBV9 CASSPQGLTQETQYF TGTGCCAGCAGCCCCCAGGGACTAACCCAAGAGACCCAGTACTTC
NA few TRBJ1-6 TRBV28 CASTPDSADQGTLHF TGTGCCAGCACGCCGGACTCCGCTGATCAGGGGACCCTCCACTTT
TRBD1 many TRBJ2-7 TRBV10-3 CAISESSRGRYEQYF TGTGCCATCAGTGAGTCATCCAGGGGGCGGTACGAGCAGTACTTC
NA NA TRBJ2-1 TRBV5-1 CASSSGGRSNEQFF TGCGCCAGCAGCTCAGGCGGGCGATCCAATGAGCAGTTCTTC